These 19 T cell receptor beta chains came from one sample sequenced in a study of blood T cells in healthy people across ages. Primers used in a second PCR of about 7 to 12 cycles were a sample-barcoded 5' primer and a J-beta primer mix. MiXCR, run by TCRdb on the 5' RACE reads, gives a single entry per CDR3 protein. Seen here are over a million distinct CDR3 sequences, roughly 45% observed once, and the top ten hold around 8%. The sample was blood. The source is a woman aged 18-30 years in good health.

This clonotype has more than one count but fewer than ten. V usage is TRBV20-1 and J usage is TRBJ2-7, with 7 bases lining up with TRBD2. CDR3 size: 13 residues. After removal of 6 bases from V and 6 bases from J, the junction contained 11 bases not matched to a gene. The germline gives CDR1 DFQATT, CDR2 SNEGSKA (reference sequence). The CDR3 DNA is TGCAGTGCCATCGAAAGGGGAGGGCTCGAGCAGTACTTC. It is translated as CSAIERGGLEQYF.

This clonotype has just one count. The CDR3 bases are TGCGCCAGCAGCTTGGGCCTTAGACGTAGCGGGAGTGCGGACAATGAGCAGTACTTC. Its protein is CASSLGLRRSGSADNEQYF. The V gene is TRBV5-1, the J gene TRBJ2-7, with 9 bases fitting TRBD2. The CDR3 has 19 residues. V was pared by 0 bases and J by 7 bases, with 20 bases of the junction left unmatched. Germline CDR1 SGHRS, CDR2 YFSETQ.

This clonotype appeared many times. The gene calls are TRBV29-1 and TRBJ2-7, with D possibly TRBD2 on 6 matching bases. The length of the CDR3 is 13 residues. The V and J ends lost 6 bases and 3 bases respectively, with 15 bases between them. The germline V gene has CDR1 SQVTM and CDR2 ANQGSEA. CDR3 nucleotide sequence: TGCAGCGTGGGGGGACTTTTCGGCTACGAGCAGTACTTC. Amino acid sequence: CSVGGLFGYEQYF.

The count of this clonotype is one. The rearrangement joins TRBV4-1 to TRBJ2-1; 10 bases are a match to TRBD1. Trimming removed 2 bases from V and 9 bases from J; junction bases left unmatched: 19. Germline CDR1 is MGHRA and CDR2 is YSYEKL. CDR3 length equals 19 residues. The CDR3 spells CASSQRWPGAGQGSIEQFF. CDR3 in DNA: TGCGCCAGCAGCCAAAGGTGGCCAGGGGCGGGACAGGGGAGTATTGAGCAGTTCTTC.

There are a few counts of this clonotype. The chain carries TRBV10-3 and TRBJ2-5; tentative D call: TRBD2 (6 bases). Germline V gene data show CDR1 as ENHRY and CDR2 as SYGVKD. This CDR3 has 13 amino acids. V was cut by 8 bases and J by 1 base, with 11 bases left in between. The CDR3 nucleotides are TGTGCCATCTTAGCGGCAGGCCAAGAGACCCAGTACTTC. Amino acid sequence: CAILAAGQETQYF.

This clonotype was detected a few times. The V call is TRBV4-2, the J call TRBJ2-7; D unresolved. Trimming stripped 0 bases from V and 0 bases from J, with 6 bases between. The CDR3 contains 14 residues. Germline CDR1 and CDR2: LGHNA and YNFKEQ. CDR3 residues: CASSQDASSYEQYF. The CDR3 nucleotides are TGTGCCAGCAGCCAAGATGCCAGCTCCTACGAGCAGTACTTC.

The chain recombines TRBV7-3 with TRBJ2-3; 8 nucleotides agree with TRBD2. This CDR3 is 14 amino acids long. The V and J ends lost 5 bases and 5 bases, in that order; junction bases with no gene match: 6. Germline V gene lookup returns CDR1 SGHTA and CDR2 FQGTGA. This CDR3 reads CASSVRLAGDTQYF. The CDR3 coding sequence is TGTGCCAGCAGCGTAAGGCTAGCGGGAGATACGCAGTATTTT.

The V gene is TRBV20-1, the J gene TRBJ2-6; perhaps TRBD1 as D (5 bases). Looked up from germline, CDR1 is DFQATT and CDR2 is SNEGSKA (reference sequence). The CDR3 runs 13 residues. Trimming removed 6 bases at V and 4 bases at J, with 10 bases between. CDR3 coding DNA: TGCAGTGCCCTCAGGGTCGGGGCCAACGTCCTGACTTTC. Translating gives CSALRVGANVLTF.

This clonotype was observed a handful of times. The genes are TRBV7-9 and TRBJ1-2; D call uncertain. Germline V gives CDR1 SEHNR, CDR2 FQNEAQ (reference sequence). Trimming removed 1 base from V and 7 bases from J, with 7 bases in between. The CDR3 sequence is 12 residues long. CDR3 in DNA: TGTGCCAGCAGCTTAGTGGAGGTTGGCTACACCTTC. It translates to CASSLVEVGYTF.

This clonotype was seen a few times. The V and J genes are TRBV11-2 and TRBJ2-7; D call uncertain. Germline CDR1 and CDR2: SGHAT and FQNNGV. This CDR3 is 15 amino acids long. V lost 3 bases to trimming and J lost 0 bases, with 12 bases between them. The CDR3 loop reads CASSFSRSFSYEQYF. The CDR3 region has the DNA TGTGCCAGCAGCTTTTCCAGGTCATTCTCCTACGAGCAGTACTTC. Using reference TRBV11-2 and TRBJ2-7 for the parts outside the CDR3, the full variable domain is EAGVAQSPRYKIIEKRQSVAFWCNPISGHATLYWYQQILGQGPKLLIQFQNNGVVDDSQLPKDRFSAERLKGVDSTLKIQPAKLEDSAVYLCASSFSRSFSYEQYFGPGTRLTVT.

This clonotype was seen a few times. The chain has TRBV20-1 and TRBJ2-7; D gene unclear. Trimming pared 5 bases from V and 4 bases from J, leaving 9 bases between. Germline CDR1 DFQATT, CDR2 SNEGSKA (reference sequence). This CDR3 region has 11 residues. Written as DNA, the CDR3 is TGCAGTGCTGCCTCGAATTACGAGCAGTACTTC. Translated, it gives CSAASNYEQYF.

V usage is TRBV5-1 and J usage is TRBJ2-1; TRBD2 aligns across 8 bases. J gave up 0 bases and V 3 bases, and 8 bases lay outside the gene matches. The CDR3 is 17 residues long. Germline V gene sequence: CDR1 SGHRS, CDR2 YFSETQ. CDR3 protein: CASSWDSSGSSYNEQFF. In DNA form, the CDR3 reads TGCGCCAGCAGCTGGGACTCGAGCGGGAGCTCCTACAATGAGCAGTTCTTC.

The chain combines TRBV20-1 with TRBJ2-1; 9 positions match TRBD2. The CDR3 loop spans 13 amino acids. The J segment lost 15 bases and the V segment lost 6 bases, leaving 15 bases of the junction unmatched. The germline gives CDR1 DFQATT, CDR2 SNEGSKA (reference sequence). The CDR3 DNA follows: TGCAGTGCATTTTTAGCGGGAGAGGCGGCCGGGTTCTTC. This codes for CSAFLAGEAAGFF.

The chain carries TRBV5-1 and TRBJ2-5, with 12 positions matching TRBD2. TRBJ2-7 matches the DNA end more closely, so the J call is doubtful. CDR3 size: 16 residues. Germline V gives CDR1 SGHRS, CDR2 YFSETQ. In nucleotides, the CDR3 is TGCGCCAGCAGCTCTAGACTAGCGGGGGACTCCGGCGAGCAGTACTTC. Encoded protein: CASSSRLAGDSGEQYF.

The chain carries TRBV7-9 and TRBJ2-5; 8 bases agree with TRBD1. The ends lost 5 bases at V and 4 bases at J; junction bases unmatched: 15. The CDR3 is 17 residues long. CDR1 and CDR2 from the germline V gene are SEHNR and FQNEAQ (reference sequence). The CDR3 nucleotides read TGTGCCAGCAGCCCTCGGGGACAGGATTTCTTAGCAGAGACCCAGTACTTC. This sequence encodes CASSPRGQDFLAETQYF.

Details on this clonotype: The conserved closing phenylalanine or tryptophan is absent in this CDR3, likely reflecting a read error. The gene calls are TRBV24-1 and TRBJ1-2; 11 nucleotides agree with TRBD1. The CDR3 sequence is 15 residues long. CDR1 and CDR2 (germline): KGHDR, SFDVKD. Losses at the gene ends were 4 bases for V and 7 bases for J; bases not matched to a gene: 7. DNA for the CDR3: TGTGCCACCAGTGAATCCGGACAGGGGGCGCGTGGCTACACCATC. As protein: CATSESGQGARGYTI.

To note about this clonotype: One end of the junction fails to match germline, which may point to a read error. This CDR3 is CAGSLAQGYYGYTF. The CDR3 bases are TGTGCCGGCAGCTTGGCCCAGGGTTACTATGGCTACACCTTC. This chain links TRBV5-6 with TRBJ1-2; perhaps TRBD1 as D (5 bases). Germline lookup yields CDR1 SGHDT and CDR2 YYEEEE. The CDR3 runs to 14 residues.

The table lists this clonotype with a few counts. This chain links TRBV27 with TRBJ2-7, with TRBD2 matching over 14 bases. The CDR3 is 16 residues long. From germline, CDR1 is MNHEY and CDR2 SMNVEV (reference sequence). V was pared by 5 bases and J by 1 base, with 4 bases of the junction left unmatched. The CDR3 region is CASSARTSGGSYEQYF. The CDR3 nucleotides are TGTGCCAGCAGTGCAAGGACTAGCGGGGGGTCCTACGAGCAGTACTTC.

V usage is TRBV24-1 and J usage is TRBJ2-7; D not certain. The V and J ends lost 4 bases and 0 bases respectively, with 12 bases between them. This CDR3 is 15 amino acids long. Germline-derived CDR1 and CDR2 are KGHDR and SFDVKD. The CDR3 loop reads CATSELLPSSYEQYF. The DNA of the CDR3 is TGTGCCACCAGTGAACTACTTCCGAGCTCCTACGAGCAGTACTTC.